The clone carrying this TCR beta chain was seen a few times. This record comes from a study of blood T cell repertoires in COVID-19. Trimming cost V 0 bases and J 6 bases, with 2 bases left between them. The length of the CDR3 is 12 residues. Germline CDR1 and CDR2: SGHTA and FQGTGA. Only in-frame clones appear in the TCRdb table, and some are missing; sequencing was by immunoSEQ multiplex PCR. The sample lists about 240,000 clones; 70% to 85% were seen once. The chain carries TRBV7-3 and TRBJ2-2, with D unclear. Sequencing was carried out using peripheral blood. This clonotype was obtained from an elderly woman with acute or convalescent COVID-19. The CDR3, as DNA: TGTGCCAGCAGCTTAACCGCCGGGGAGCTGTTTTTT. Translating gives CASSLTAGELFF.